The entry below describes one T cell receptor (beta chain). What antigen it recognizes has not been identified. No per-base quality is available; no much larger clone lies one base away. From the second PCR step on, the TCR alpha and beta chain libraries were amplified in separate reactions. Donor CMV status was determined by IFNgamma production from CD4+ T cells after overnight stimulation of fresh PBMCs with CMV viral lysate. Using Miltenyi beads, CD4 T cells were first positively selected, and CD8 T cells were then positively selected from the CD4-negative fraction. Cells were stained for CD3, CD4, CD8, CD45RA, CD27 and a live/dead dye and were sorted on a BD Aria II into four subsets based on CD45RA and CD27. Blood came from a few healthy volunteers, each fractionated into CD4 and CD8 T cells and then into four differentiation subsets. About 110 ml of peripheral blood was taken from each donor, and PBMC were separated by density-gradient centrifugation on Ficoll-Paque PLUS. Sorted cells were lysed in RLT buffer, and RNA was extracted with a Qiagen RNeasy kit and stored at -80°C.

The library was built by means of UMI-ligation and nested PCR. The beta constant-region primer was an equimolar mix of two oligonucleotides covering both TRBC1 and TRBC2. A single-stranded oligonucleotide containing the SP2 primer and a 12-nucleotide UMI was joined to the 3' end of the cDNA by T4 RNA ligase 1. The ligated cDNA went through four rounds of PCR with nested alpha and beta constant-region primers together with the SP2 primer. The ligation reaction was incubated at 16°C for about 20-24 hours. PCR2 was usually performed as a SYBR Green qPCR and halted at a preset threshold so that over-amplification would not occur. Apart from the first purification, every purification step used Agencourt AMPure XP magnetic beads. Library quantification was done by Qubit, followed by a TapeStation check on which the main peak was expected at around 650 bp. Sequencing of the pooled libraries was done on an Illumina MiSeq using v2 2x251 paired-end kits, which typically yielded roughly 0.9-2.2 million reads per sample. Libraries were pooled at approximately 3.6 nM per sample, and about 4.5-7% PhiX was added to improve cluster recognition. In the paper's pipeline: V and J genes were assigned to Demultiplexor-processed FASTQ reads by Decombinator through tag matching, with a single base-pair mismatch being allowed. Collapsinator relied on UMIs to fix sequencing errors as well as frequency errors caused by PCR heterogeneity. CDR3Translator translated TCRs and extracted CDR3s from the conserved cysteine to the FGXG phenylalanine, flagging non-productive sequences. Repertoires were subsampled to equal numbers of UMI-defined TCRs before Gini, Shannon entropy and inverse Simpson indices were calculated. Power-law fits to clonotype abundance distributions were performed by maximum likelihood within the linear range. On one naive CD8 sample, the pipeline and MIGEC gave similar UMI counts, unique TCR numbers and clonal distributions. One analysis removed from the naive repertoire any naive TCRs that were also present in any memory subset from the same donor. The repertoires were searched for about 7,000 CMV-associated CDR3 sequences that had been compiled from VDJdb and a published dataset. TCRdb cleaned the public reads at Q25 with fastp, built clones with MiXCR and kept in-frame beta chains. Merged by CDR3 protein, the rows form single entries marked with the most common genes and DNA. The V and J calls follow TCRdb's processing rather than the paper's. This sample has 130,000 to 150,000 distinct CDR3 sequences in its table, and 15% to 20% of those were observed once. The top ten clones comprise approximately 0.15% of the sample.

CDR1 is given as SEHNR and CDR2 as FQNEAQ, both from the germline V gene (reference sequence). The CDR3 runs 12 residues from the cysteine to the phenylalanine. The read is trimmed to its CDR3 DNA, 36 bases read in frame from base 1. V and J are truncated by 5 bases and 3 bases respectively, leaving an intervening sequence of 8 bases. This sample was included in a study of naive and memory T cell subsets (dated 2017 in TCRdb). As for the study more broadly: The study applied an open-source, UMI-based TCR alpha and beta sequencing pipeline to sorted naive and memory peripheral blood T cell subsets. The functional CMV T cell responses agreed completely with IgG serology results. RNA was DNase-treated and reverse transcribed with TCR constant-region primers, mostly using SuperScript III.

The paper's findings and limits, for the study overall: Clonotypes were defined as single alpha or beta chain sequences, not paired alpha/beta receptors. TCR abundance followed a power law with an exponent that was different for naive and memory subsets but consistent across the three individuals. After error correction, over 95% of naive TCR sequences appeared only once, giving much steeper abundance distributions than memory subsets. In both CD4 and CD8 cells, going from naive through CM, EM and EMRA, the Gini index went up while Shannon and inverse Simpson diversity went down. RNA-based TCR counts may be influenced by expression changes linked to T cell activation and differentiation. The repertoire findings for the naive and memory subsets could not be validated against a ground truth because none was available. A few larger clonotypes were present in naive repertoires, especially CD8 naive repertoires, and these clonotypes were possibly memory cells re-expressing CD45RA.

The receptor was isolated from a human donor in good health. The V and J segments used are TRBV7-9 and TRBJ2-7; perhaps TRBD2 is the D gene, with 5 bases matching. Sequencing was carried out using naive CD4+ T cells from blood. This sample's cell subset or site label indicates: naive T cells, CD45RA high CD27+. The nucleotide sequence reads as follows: TGTGCCAGCAGCGCCGACTACTACGAGCAGTACTTC. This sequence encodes CASSADYYEQYF.